The 25 T cell receptor beta chains below come from one sample, sequenced in a study of PD-1 blockade in classical Hodgkin lymphoma (dated by TCRdb to about 2020). The time point label here, explained by the study, means: cycle 1 day 1 (C1D1), immediately before nivolumab initiation. Every trial patient had relapsed following autologous stem cell transplantation, and prior brentuximab vedotin exposure was what differed among cohorts A, B and C. CD8+ T cells were purified from thawed PBMCs by magnetic negative selection with a Miltenyi CD8+ T cell isolation kit. The protocol used for the library was the immunoSEQ multiplex PCR assay. TCRdb mirrors the immuneACCESS table, restricted to in-frame sequences. Some clones are absent from its copies; in checked studies, under half trace to an unresolved V gene, and the reason for the others is unknown. This sample gives about 29,000 clones in total; approximately 86% of them show up just once. The ten largest clonotypes hold approximately 6.3% of the sample.

This specimen consisted of CD8+ T cells from blood, obtained at baseline. Receptor source: a human donor with classical Hodgkin lymphoma.

The chain recombines TRBV7-9 with TRBJ1-2; possible D gene TRBD1, 5 bases. Germline lookup yields CDR1 SEHNR and CDR2 FQNEAQ (reference sequence). The CDR3 is made up of 13 amino acids. The V end lost 3 bases, the J end lost 6 bases, and 11 bases lay between the germline ends. CDR3: CASSLGRVNGYTF. The DNA of the CDR3 is TGTGCCAGCAGCTTGGGCAGGGTGAATGGCTACACCTTC.

The chain has TRBV28 and TRBJ2-1; perhaps TRBD2 as D (6 bases). The length of the CDR3 is 16 residues. Germline V lookup: CDR1 MDHEN, CDR2 SYDVKM. The V and J ends lost 5 bases and 8 bases respectively, with 22 bases between them. The CDR3 sequence: CASSPGLGLGVYEQFF. The DNA for the CDR3 is TGTGCCAGCAGTCCGGGACTGGGGCTGGGAGTTTATGAGCAGTTCTTC.

The chain combines TRBV29-1 with TRBJ1-2; 10 nucleotides match TRBD1. V shed 6 bases and J 3 bases; nucleotides not matched to a gene: 4. The CDR3 totals 13 residues. Germline V gives CDR1 SQVTM, CDR2 ANQGSEA. The CDR3 loop is CSVGTGDDYGYTF. Here the CDR3 DNA reads TGCAGCGTCGGGACAGGGGACGACTATGGCTACACCTTC.

The chain combines TRBV27 with TRBJ1-2; D gene ambiguous. The germline V gene has CDR1 MNHEY and CDR2 SMNVEV (reference sequence). The CDR3 sequence is 12 residues long. The V and J ends lost 3 bases and 6 bases respectively, with 8 bases between them. CDR3 bases: TGTGCCAGCAGTTTCGAGGCAGATGGCTACACCTTC. As protein: CASSFEADGYTF.

This clone was found a few times. The CDR3, as DNA: TGCGCCAGCAGCCAAGATCAGTGGACTGAAGCTTTCTTT. Translation gives CASSQDQWTEAFF. The V call is TRBV4-1, the J call TRBJ1-1; D call uncertain. Germline V gene lookup returns CDR1 MGHRA and CDR2 YSYEKL. V lost 0 bases and J 5 bases, leaving 7 bases between the germline ends. The CDR3 loop spans 13 amino acids.

The V gene is TRBV7-6, the J gene TRBJ2-7, with 7 bases fitting TRBD2. Germline values: CDR1 SGHVS, CDR2 FNYEAQ. CDR3 length: 14 amino acids. Trimming removed 2 bases from V and 4 bases from J; junction bases left unmatched: 5. The CDR3 nucleotides are TGTGCCAGCAGCTTACGATTGGGAGGGTACGAGCAGTACTTC. Encoded protein: CASSLRLGGYEQYF.

The chain joins TRBV4-1 to TRBJ1-3; 7 bases fit TRBD1. J was trimmed by 1 base and V by 2 bases; bases with no gene match: 5. The CDR3 runs to 16 residues. Germline values: CDR1 MGHRA, CDR2 YSYEKL. CDR3 DNA sequence: TGCGCCAGCAGCCAATTGGACAGGCTTTCTGGAAACACCATATATTTT. Its protein product is CASSQLDRLSGNTIYF.

The chain joins TRBV29-1 to TRBJ1-2; D gene unclear. The germline V and J ends were trimmed by 5 bases and 4 bases, with 8 bases remaining between them. Germline V gives CDR1 SQVTM, CDR2 ANQGSEA. The CDR3 is made up of 11 amino acids. CDR3 bases: TGCAGCGTTCCGGCCCGCTATGGCTACACCTTC. Its protein product is CSVPARYGYTF.

The chain links TRBV27 to TRBJ2-1; 9 nucleotides match TRBD1. J lost 6 bases, V lost 7 bases, and 10 bases had no gene match. This CDR3 is 15 amino acids long. Germline V gene lookup returns CDR1 MNHEY and CDR2 SMNVEV (reference sequence). The CDR3 reads CASNYGTGLFNEQFF. The CDR3 DNA reads TGTGCCAGCAATTACGGGACAGGGTTATTCAATGAGCAGTTCTTC.

The V and J genes are TRBV28 and TRBJ1-5, with 8 positions matching TRBD1. The germline gives CDR1 MDHEN, CDR2 SYDVKM. With V trimmed by 4 bases and J by 4 bases, 6 bases remained unmatched. This CDR3 comprises 15 residues. The CDR3 bases are TGTGCCAGCAGTTCGAATCACAGGGGGAATCAGCCCCAGCATTTT. Protein: CASSSNHRGNQPQHF.

This clone was detected once. CDR3 DNA: TGCGCCAGCAGCCACGGACAGGGGGGGTTTGGAAACATTCAGTACTTC. Its protein product is CASSHGQGGFGNIQYF. V usage is TRBV4-1 and J usage is TRBJ2-4, with 10 positions matching TRBD1. Germline assignment: CDR1 MGHRA and CDR2 YSYEKL. Trimming cost V 3 bases and J 6 bases; bases outside gene matches: 8. CDR3 length: 16 amino acids.

The J gene is TRBJ2-7, the V gene TRBV30; 14 bases are shared with TRBD2. V lost 2 bases, J lost 2 bases, and 2 bases stayed unmatched. This CDR3 comprises 15 residues. Germline assignment: CDR1 GTSNPN and CDR2 SVGIG (reference sequence). CDR3 DNA: TGTGCCTGGAGTCCGGGACTAGCGGGAGCCTACGAGCAGTACTTC. This encodes CAWSPGLAGAYEQYF.

This rearrangement joins TRBV10-1 to TRBJ2-1; 11 positions agree with TRBD2. The germline gives CDR1 WNHNN, CDR2 SYGVQD (reference sequence). CDR3 length: 18 residues. Trimming at V came to 2 bases and at J to 2 bases, leaving 8 bases not matched to a gene. Written as DNA, the CDR3 is TGCGCCAGCAGTGAGGGGCTAGCGGGAGGATCTCCCTACAATGAGCAGTTCTTC. It is translated as CASSEGLAGGSPYNEQFF.

The V and J genes are TRBV10-2 and TRBJ2-7; 8 bases line up with TRBD2. CDR1 is WSHSY, CDR2 SAAADI, per germline. V lost 2 bases, J lost 3 bases, and 9 bases stayed unmatched. This CDR3 region has 16 residues. For the CDR3, the DNA is TGCGCCAGCAGTGAGCCGATACCGGGACTAGACTACGAGCAGTACTTC. Translating gives CASSEPIPGLDYEQYF.

This chain uses TRBV27 with TRBJ1-5; D gene uncertain. CDR3 length: 13 amino acids. Germline V gene lookup returns CDR1 MNHEY and CDR2 SMNVEV (reference sequence). The V and J ends lost 0 bases and 3 bases respectively, with 3 bases between them. The CDR3: CASSLSVNQPQHF. CDR3 nucleotide sequence: TGTGCCAGCAGTTTATCAGTCAATCAGCCCCAGCATTTT.

J is TRBJ2-7 and V is TRBV2; 7 bases are a match to TRBD1. This CDR3 has 12 residues. V lost 11 bases and J lost 0; bases outside the gene matches: 4. Germline-derived CDR1 and CDR2 are SNHLY and FYNNEI. CDR3 sequence reads: CARQGYSYEQYF. The CDR3 nucleotides are TGTGCCCGACAGGGTTACTCCTACGAGCAGTACTTC. Full variable domain (missing parts from reference TRBV2 and TRBJ2-7): EPEVTQTPSHQVTQMGQEVILRCVPISNHLYFYWYRQILGQKVEFLVSFYNNEISEKSEIFDDQFSVERPDGSNFTLKIRSTKLEDSAMYFCARQGYSYEQYFGPGTRLTVT.

This chain links TRBV28 with TRBJ2-7; TRBD1 might be the D (5 bases). The V and J ends lost 2 bases and 3 bases respectively, with 8 bases between them. CDR1 and CDR2 (germline): MDHEN, SYDVKM. CDR3 size: 13 residues. CDR3 protein: CASSLGAVYEQYF. Written as DNA, the CDR3 is TGTGCCAGCAGTTTAGGGGCGGTCTACGAGCAGTACTTC. The full variable domain, with the rest looked up from reference TRBV28 and TRBJ2-7, is DVKVTQSSRYLVKRTGEKVFLECVQDMDHENMFWYRQDPGLGLRLIYFSYDVKMKEKGDIPEGYSVSREKKERFSLILESASTNQTSMYLCASSLGAVYEQYFGPGTRLTVT.

The rearrangement uses TRBV11-2 and TRBJ2-1, with 7 nucleotides matching TRBD1. V shed 5 bases and J 5 bases; nucleotides not matched to a gene: 9. Germline V gene lookup returns CDR1 SGHAT and CDR2 FQNNGV. This CDR3 spans 15 amino acids. CDR3 protein: CASSIPGQHNNEQFF. For the CDR3, the DNA is TGTGCCAGCAGCATTCCGGGACAGCATAACAATGAGCAGTTCTTC.

The sample holds a few counts of this clone. V gene TRBV7-9 combines with J gene TRBJ1-1; D uncertain. CDR3 length: 11 amino acids. CDR1 is SEHNR and CDR2 is FQNEAQ in the germline V gene (reference sequence). The ends were cut back, 1 base at V and 4 bases at J, with 1 base in the middle. The DNA for the CDR3 is TGTGCCAGCAGCTTAGGCACTGAAGCTTTCTTT. The encoded protein is CASSLGTEAFF.

The chain has TRBV9 and TRBJ1-3, with 7 positions matching TRBD1. With 0 bases clipped from V and 2 bases from J, the junction kept 2 bases outside the gene matches. CDR3 size: 15 residues. Per the germline V gene, CDR1 is SGDLS and CDR2 is YYNGEE. The DNA for the CDR3 is TGTGCCAGCAGCGTAGGAGGGGGCACTGGAAACACCATATATTTT. Its translation is CASSVGGGTGNTIYF.

The chain employs TRBV29-1 and TRBJ2-7; 8 bases are a match to TRBD2. Trimming took 6 bases from V and 5 from J; bases not matched to a gene: 9. The CDR3 runs to 13 residues. CDR1 and CDR2 (germline): SQVTM, ANQGSEA. CDR3 amino acids: CSVESGSTHEQYF. CDR3 bases: TGCAGCGTCGAAAGCGGGAGCACCCACGAGCAGTACTTC.

The chain joins TRBV13 to TRBJ2-7, with TRBD1 identical over 12 bases. V gave up 5 bases and J gave up 6 bases; unmatched junction bases: 5. CDR3 length: 14 amino acids. Germline V lookup: CDR1 PRHDT, CDR2 FYEKMQ (reference sequence). CDR3 DNA sequence: TGTGCCAGCAGCCCGGGACAGGGGGCTTTCGAGCAGTACTTC. Its protein product is CASSPGQGAFEQYF.

The chain uses TRBV28 and TRBJ2-5; tentative D call: TRBD1 (6 bases). The germline V gene encodes CDR1 MDHEN and CDR2 SYDVKM. The CDR3 contains 12 residues. V lost 7 bases and J lost 4, with 10 bases in between. CDR3 bases: TGTGCCAGCACAGGGGCAGGAGAGACCCAGTACTTC. Encoded protein: CASTGAGETQYF.

The chain employs TRBV6-1 and TRBJ2-5; D is possibly TRBD2 (7 bases). V lost 5 bases, J lost 5 bases, and 18 bases lay in between. From germline, CDR1 is MNHNS and CDR2 SASEGT. The CDR3 contains 15 residues. CDR3 in DNA: TGTGCCAGCAGTAGTTACAGGGACGGGAGGGAGACCCAGTACTTC. Its translation is CASSSYRDGRETQYF.

The chain uses TRBV5-4 and TRBJ2-7, with no clear D. V was trimmed by 2 bases and J by 0 bases, leaving 12 bases between them. Germline lookup yields CDR1 SGHNT and CDR2 YYREEE (reference sequence). This CDR3 spans 15 amino acids. The CDR3 region is CASSFGPQVSYEQYF. As DNA, the CDR3 is TGTGCCAGCAGCTTCGGGCCCCAGGTCTCCTACGAGCAGTACTTC.